The 8 T cell receptor beta chains presented below share a single source sample, sequenced in a study of blood T cells in healthy people across ages. Through a sample-barcoded 5' primer and a J-beta primer mix, a second PCR was run for roughly 6 to 11 cycles. TCRdb recomputed calls from the 5' RACE reads with MiXCR, one row per CDR3 protein. Of 700,000 to 900,000 distinct CDR3 sequences detected, roughly 53% appear once; the ten largest clones hold approximately 41%. Sequences were obtained from blood. Receptor source: an older man in good health.

The V gene is TRBV24-1, the J gene TRBJ1-5, with D maybe TRBD1 (6 bases). The V gene's germline CDR1 is KGHDR and CDR2 SFDVKD. The germline V and J ends were trimmed by 3 bases and 7 bases, with 15 bases remaining between them. The CDR3 runs 15 residues. The CDR3 coding sequence is TGTGCCACCAGTGATCAAGGGGGGGGCAGGCAGCCCCAGCATTTT. Protein product: CATSDQGGGRQPQHF.

V is TRBV7-2 and J is TRBJ2-5; the match to TRBD2 covers 8 bases. This CDR3 is 15 amino acids long. Per germline, CDR1 SGHTA and CDR2 FQGNSA. V was clipped by 4 bases and J by 4 bases; unmatched bases: 8. As DNA, the CDR3 is TGTGCCAGCAGCTATATAGCGGGAAAGGGAGAGACCCAGTACTTC. Translated: CASSYIAGKGETQYF.

A word on this clonotype: An end of the junction differs from the germline gene, which may be a read error. This rearrangement joins TRBV7-2 to TRBJ2-5, with a weak D call TRBD2 (8 bases). The J call is uncertain, as TRBJ2-7 better fits the DNA end. Germline values: CDR1 SGHTA, CDR2 FQGNSA. The CDR3 consists of 16 residues. In DNA, the CDR3 is TGTGCCGGCAGCTTAGCGGGGCAGGGGGTCGCTTACGAGCAGTACTTC. Translating it yields CAGSLAGQGVAYEQYF.

This clonotype has more than one count but fewer than ten. The rearrangement joins TRBV3-1 to TRBJ2-1; no reliable D call. V dropped 4 bases and J dropped 6 bases, with 7 bases sitting between them. The CDR3 totals 12 residues. The V gene's germline CDR1 is LGHDT and CDR2 YNNKEL (reference sequence). CDR3 residues: CASSRDVNEQFF. In DNA form, the CDR3 reads TGTGCCAGCAGCCGAGATGTCAATGAGCAGTTCTTC.

The chain recombines TRBV12-3 or TRBV12-4 with TRBJ2-2, with unresolved D. This CDR3 is 12 amino acids long. Trimming stripped 4 bases from V and 7 bases from J, with 7 bases between. Here the CDR3 DNA reads TGTGCCAGCAGTTCGACTTACGGGGAGCTGTTTTTT. The encoded protein is CASSSTYGELFF.

The genes are TRBV20-1 and TRBJ2-1; 11 positions agree with TRBD2. This CDR3 region has 16 residues. Germline assignment: CDR1 DFQATT and CDR2 SNEGSKA (reference sequence). V gave up 7 bases and J gave up 1 base; unmatched junction bases: 9. This CDR3 reads CSGGVTSGTSYNEQFF. The CDR3 coding sequence is TGCAGTGGCGGGGTGACTAGCGGGACGTCCTACAATGAGCAGTTCTTC.

This clonotype was found a few times. This rearrangement joins TRBV5-1 to TRBJ2-5; weak D call: TRBD2 (6 bases). CDR3 length: 13 residues. Germline assignment: CDR1 SGHRS and CDR2 YFSETQ. Trimming pared 4 bases from V and 13 bases from J, leaving 20 bases between. In nucleotides, the CDR3 is TGCGCCAGCAGCAACCGGGACGGGAGTAAACCGTACTTC. Translated, it gives CASSNRDGSKPYF.

The chain has TRBV11-2 and TRBJ2-2, with a possible D match to TRBD2 (5 bases). Trimming shortened V by 5 bases and J by 2 bases, and 12 bases separated the two germline ends. The CDR3 consists of 15 residues. Germline CDR1 SGHAT, CDR2 FQNNGV. CDR3: CASSPAARNTGELFF. CDR3 DNA sequence: TGTGCCAGCAGCCCAGCGGCACGAAACACCGGGGAGCTGTTTTTT.